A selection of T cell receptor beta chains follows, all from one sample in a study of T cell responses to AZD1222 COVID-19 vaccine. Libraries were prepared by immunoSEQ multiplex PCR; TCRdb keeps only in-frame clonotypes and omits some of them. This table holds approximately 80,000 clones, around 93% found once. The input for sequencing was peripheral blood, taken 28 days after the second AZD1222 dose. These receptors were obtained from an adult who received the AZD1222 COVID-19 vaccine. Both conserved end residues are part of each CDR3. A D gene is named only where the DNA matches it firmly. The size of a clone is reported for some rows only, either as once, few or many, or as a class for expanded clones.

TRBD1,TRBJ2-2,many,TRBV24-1,TGTGCCACCTCCCTACAGGGGGCGGACACCGGGGAGCTGTTTTTT,CATSLQGADTGELFF
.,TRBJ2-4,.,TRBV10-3,TGTGCCATCAGCCGGACGGAATCAAACATTCAGTACTTC,CAISRTESNIQYF
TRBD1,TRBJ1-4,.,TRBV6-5,TGTGCCAGCAGTCCTTGGACAGGAGTTAGCGAAAAACTGTTTTTT,CASSPWTGVSEKLFF
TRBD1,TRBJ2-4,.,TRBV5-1,TGCGCCAGCAGCCCCGGGACAGGAGGAGCCAAAAACATTCAGTACTTC,CASSPGTGGAKNIQYF
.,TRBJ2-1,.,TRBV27,TGTGCCAGCAGTTTAGTGGGGCAAGGGCAGTTCTTC,CASSLVGQGQFF
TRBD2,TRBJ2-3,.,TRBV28,TGTGCCAGCAGTTTCCTAGCGGGAGGGCCTAGGTCTGATACGCAGTATTTT,CASSFLAGGPRSDTQYF
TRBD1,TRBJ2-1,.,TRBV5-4,TGTGCCAGCAGCTGGGGGACAGGGGTCTACAATGAGCAGTTCTTC,CASSWGTGVYNEQFF
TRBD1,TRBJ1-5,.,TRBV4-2,TGTGCCAGCAGCCAAGAAGTACAGGGGGCAGATCAGCCCCAGCATTTT,CASSQEVQGADQPQHF
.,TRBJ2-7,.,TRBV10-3,TGTGCCACTAACCCCGGCGTCCTGAGCAACGAGCAGTACTTC,CATNPGVLSNEQYF
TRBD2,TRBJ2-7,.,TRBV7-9,TGTGCCAGCAGCTTATCCAGCGGGGTTACCTCCTACGAGCAGTACTTC,CASSLSSGVTSYEQYF
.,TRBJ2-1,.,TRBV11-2,TGTGCCAGCAGCTTAACCCAAACAACAAATGAGCAGTTCTTC,CASSLTQTTNEQFF
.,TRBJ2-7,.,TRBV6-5,TGTGCCAGCAAGGGCAGATCTTACGAGCAGTACTTC,CASKGRSYEQYF
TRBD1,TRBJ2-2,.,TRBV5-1,TGCGCCAGCAGCTTGGAGTCAGGGGGCATCGGGGAGCTGTTTTTT,CASSLESGGIGELFF
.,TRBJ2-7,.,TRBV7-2,TGTGCCAGCAGCTTGGGGGGGCTGTCGGACGAGCAGTACTTC,CASSLGGLSDEQYF